Below are 31 T cell receptor beta chains sequenced from a single sample in a study of technical replicates of blood from a few donors. The repertoire was sequenced with immunoSEQ multiplex PCR; TCRdb's copy has only in-frame clones and lacks some. The table records approximately 70,000 clones, about 90% of them present only once. The material sequenced was T cells isolated from PBMCs. These receptors were taken from a human donor in good health.

The gene calls are TRBV5-4 and TRBJ2-7; weak D call: TRBD1 (6 bases). CDR1 is SGHNT, CDR2 YYREEE, per germline (reference sequence). The CDR3 totals 14 residues. V lost 0 bases and J 5 bases, leaving 12 bases between the germline ends. The CDR3 nucleotides are TGTGCCAGCAGCTTGGAACCAGGGGCCCACGAGCAGTACTTC. Encoded protein: CASSLEPGAHEQYF.

The chain combines TRBV2 with TRBJ2-7; a possible D gene is TRBD2 (6 bases). The germline V gene encodes CDR1 SNHLY and CDR2 FYNNEI. V was trimmed by 9 bases and J by 4 bases, leaving 22 bases between them. The CDR3 extends over 15 amino acids. The CDR3 is CARGVPGLLFYEQYF. In DNA, the CDR3 is TGTGCCAGAGGAGTCCCGGGACTTCTCTTTTACGAGCAGTACTTC.

The V call is TRBV6-6, the J call TRBJ2-7; D not certain. CDR1 is MNHNY, CDR2 SVGAGI, per germline (reference sequence). CDR3 length: 11 residues. The ends were cut back, 4 bases at V and 3 bases at J, with 4 bases in the middle. CDR3: CASSSRYEQYF. The CDR3 nucleotides read TGTGCCAGCAGTTCCCGCTACGAGCAGTACTTC.

This chain connects TRBV7-2 to TRBJ1-1; no clear D gene. Trimming pared 6 bases from V and 1 base from J, leaving 12 bases between. The CDR3 loop spans 14 amino acids. CDR1 is SGHTA and CDR2 is FQGNSA in the germline V gene. The CDR3 DNA follows: TGTGCCAGCAGTTTACCGGGTCCGAACACTGAAGCTTTCTTT. Translating it yields CASSLPGPNTEAFF.

This sequence joins TRBV4-2 and TRBJ2-3; maybe TRBD2 (7 bases). CDR3 length: 18 amino acids. The V and J ends lost 4 bases and 2 bases respectively, with 22 bases between them. Germline CDR1 is LGHNA and CDR2 is YNFKEQ. CDR3: CASSLILGGGPATDTQYF. The CDR3 DNA sequence: TGTGCCAGCAGCCTCATCCTAGGGGGAGGGCCCGCCACAGATACGCAGTATTTT.

This clone was picked up a small number of times. The chain is built from TRBV5-1 and TRBJ1-1; 8 bases match TRBD1. With 2 bases clipped from V and 1 base from J, the junction kept 1 base outside the gene matches. The CDR3 has 14 residues. Per the germline V gene, CDR1 is SGHRS and CDR2 is YFSETQ. CDR3 sequence (DNA): TGCGCCAGCAGCTTCACAGGGGGGAACACTGAAGCTTTCTTT. Protein product: CASSFTGGNTEAFF.

The chain uses TRBV6-5 and TRBJ2-1, with TRBD2 identical over 8 bases. V lost 6 bases and J lost 4; bases outside the gene matches: 5. This CDR3 contains 14 residues. CDR1 and CDR2 from the germline V gene are MNHEY and SVGAGI. CDR3 amino acids: CASRERGTYNEQFF. The CDR3 coding sequence is TGTGCCAGCAGGGAGCGGGGGACTTACAATGAGCAGTTCTTC.

V and J are TRBV5-4 and TRBJ1-2; no clear D. CDR1 is SGHNT, CDR2 YYREEE, per germline (reference sequence). The CDR3 contains 14 residues. Trimming stripped 0 bases from V and 3 bases from J, with 9 bases between. CDR3 sequence reads: CASSLDGPYYGYTF. The CDR3 bases are TGTGCCAGCAGCTTGGATGGGCCATACTATGGCTACACCTTC.

V gene TRBV9 combines with J gene TRBJ2-7, with 13 bases lining up with TRBD2. Germline assignment: CDR1 SGDLS and CDR2 YYNGEE. Unmatched junction bases numbered 5, after V lost 2 bases and J lost 3 bases. The CDR3 extends over 16 amino acids. CDR3 sequence: CASSVEGLAGFYEQYF. The CDR3 coding sequence is TGTGCCAGCAGCGTGGAGGGACTAGCGGGATTCTACGAGCAGTACTTC.

The chain couples TRBV9 to TRBJ2-1; D ambiguous. CDR3 length equals 12 residues. The V gene's germline CDR1 is SGDLS and CDR2 YYNGEE. V lost 0 bases, J lost 9 bases, and 7 bases lay in between. CDR3 sequence (DNA): TGTGCCAGCAGCGTAGTAGCCGCTGAGCAGTTCTTC. Translated, it gives CASSVVAAEQFF.

V is TRBV28 and J is TRBJ2-7, with a tentative D call TRBD1 (6 bases). V gave up 7 bases and J gave up 4 bases, with 17 bases separating them. Germline CDR1 MDHEN, CDR2 SYDVKM. CDR3 length: 14 residues. CDR3 loop: CASIPTGIPYEQYF. DNA of the CDR3: TGTGCCAGCATTCCAACAGGGATTCCTTACGAGCAGTACTTC.

The chain has TRBV5-1 and TRBJ2-7; unclear D gene. V lost 1 base and J lost 2, with 7 bases in between. CDR1 is SGHRS and CDR2 is YFSETQ in the germline V gene. This CDR3 has 13 amino acids. CDR3 nucleotide sequence: TGCGCCAGCAGCTTGAACGGAGCCTACGAGCAGTACTTC. Amino acids: CASSLNGAYEQYF.

This chain links TRBV9 with TRBJ1-1; D is uncertain. The V end lost 2 bases, the J end lost 0 bases, and 5 bases lay between the germline ends. Germline V gives CDR1 SGDLS, CDR2 YYNGEE. The length of the CDR3 is 13 residues. For the CDR3, the DNA is TGTGCCAGCAGCGTTCAGATGAACACTGAAGCTTTCTTT. This gives the protein CASSVQMNTEAFF.

The chain combines TRBV4-2 with TRBJ2-7; D is uncertain. The V and J ends lost 1 base and 3 bases respectively, with 16 bases between them. Germline V gene sequence: CDR1 LGHNA, CDR2 YNFKEQ. The CDR3 loop spans 16 amino acids. The CDR3 sequence is CASSQGPARTDYEQYF. CDR3 bases: TGTGCCAGCAGCCAAGGGCCAGCGAGAACCGACTACGAGCAGTACTTC.

This chain links TRBV4-2 with TRBJ1-2; the match to TRBD1 covers 7 bases. Germline-derived CDR1 and CDR2 are LGHNA and YNFKEQ. The CDR3 totals 13 residues. Trimming cost V 3 bases and J 6 bases; bases outside gene matches: 4. Here the CDR3 reads CASSQGQFNGYTF. The CDR3 DNA sequence: TGTGCCAGCAGCCAGGGACAGTTTAATGGCTACACCTTC.

In regard to this clone: The junction and the germline gene differ at one end; a read error may be behind it. The CDR3 here is CASSLIDILSSNEQFF. The CDR3, as DNA: TGTGCCAGCAGCTTGATCGACATTTTATCCTCCAATGAGCAGTTCTTC. The chain is built from TRBV5-6 and TRBJ2-1; D unclear. Per germline, CDR1 SGHDT and CDR2 YYEEEE. The CDR3 totals 16 residues.

The V call is TRBV6-1, the J call TRBJ1-1; 7 bases fit TRBD1. This CDR3 spans 15 amino acids. Unmatched junction bases numbered 9, after V lost 4 bases and J lost 4 bases. Germline lookup yields CDR1 MNHNS and CDR2 SASEGT. The CDR3 nucleotides are TGTGCCAGCAGTGCCCTGACAGGGCCTTTCACTGAAGCTTTCTTT. This encodes CASSALTGPFTEAFF.

This clone was recorded only once. Relative to the germline gene, one junction end is altered; a read error may explain this. The chain joins TRBV7-7 to TRBJ1-1, with a tentative D call TRBD1 (5 bases). CDR3 length equals 14 residues. Germline loops: CDR1 SSHAT, CDR2 FNYEAQ (reference sequence). The chain's CDR3 is CASSDDSKNTEAFF. The CDR3 nucleotides read TGTGCTAGCAGCGACGACAGTAAAAACACTGAAGCTTTCTTT.

CDR3 sequence reads: CASSLERQGAETQYF. The CDR3 nucleotides are TGTGCCAGCAGCCTGGAGAGGCAGGGGGCTGAGACCCAGTACTTC. The chain employs TRBV6-6 and TRBJ2-5, with TRBD1 matching over 8 bases. Germline V gives CDR1 MNHNY, CDR2 SVGAGI (reference sequence). CDR3 length: 15 amino acids. V was clipped by 6 bases and J by 5 bases; unmatched bases: 11.

The genes are TRBV9 and TRBJ1-5; D possibly corresponds to TRBD1 (6 bases). The germline V and J ends were trimmed by 0 bases and 7 bases, with 8 bases remaining between them. The CDR3 contains 13 residues. Germline-derived CDR1 and CDR2 are SGDLS and YYNGEE. For the CDR3, the DNA is TGTGCCAGCAGCGTAGAGGGGGTCCAGCCCCAGCATTTT. The encoded protein is CASSVEGVQPQHF.

The rearrangement uses TRBV7-9 and TRBJ1-1; D gene unclear. There are 14 residues in the CDR3. With 2 bases removed from V and 0 bases from J, the gap between germline ends came to 7 bases. Germline CDR1 reads SEHNR; CDR2 reads FQNEAQ (reference sequence). The CDR3 coding sequence is TGTGCCAGCAGCTTACTTCTTTTGAACACTGAAGCTTTCTTT. Amino acids: CASSLLLLNTEAFF.

V and J are TRBV5-1 and TRBJ2-1; TRBD2 matches at 7 bases. The germline CDR1 and CDR2 sequences are SGHRS and YFSETQ. The length of the CDR3 is 15 residues. The J segment lost 2 bases and the V segment lost 0 bases, leaving 2 bases of the junction unmatched. The CDR3 region is CASSLDSGTYNEQFF. The DNA for the CDR3 is TGCGCCAGCAGCTTGGACAGCGGGACCTACAATGAGCAGTTCTTC.

The chain uses TRBV2 and TRBJ1-1, with D hard to call. Germline values: CDR1 SNHLY, CDR2 FYNNEI. The CDR3 contains 13 residues. V was trimmed by 5 bases and J by 3 bases, leaving 10 bases between them. CDR3 residues: CASSSQVDTEAFF. The CDR3 DNA sequence: TGTGCCAGCAGTTCTCAGGTGGACACTGAAGCTTTCTTT.

This chain joins TRBV14 and TRBJ2-7; the D gene is possibly TRBD1 (6 bases). The CDR3 sequence is 14 residues long. Germline V gene sequence: CDR1 SGHDN, CDR2 FVKESK. V was pared by 3 bases and J by 3 bases, with 12 bases between. The CDR3 bases are TGTGCCAGCAGCCATGGAAGGGGGTTCTACGAGCAGTACTTC. It is translated as CASSHGRGFYEQYF.

This clone has just a few counts. The chain recombines TRBV2 with TRBJ2-7; no clear D. V gave up 3 bases and J gave up 3 bases, with 9 bases separating them. This CDR3 region has 13 residues. Looked up from germline, CDR1 is SNHLY and CDR2 is FYNNEI. CDR3 sequence: CASSDNSFYEQYF. Written as DNA, the CDR3 is TGTGCCAGCAGTGATAACAGCTTCTACGAGCAGTACTTC. Complete variable domain (other parts from reference TRBV2 and TRBJ2-7): EPEVTQTPSHQVTQMGQEVILRCVPISNHLYFYWYRQILGQKVEFLVSFYNNEISEKSEIFDDQFSVERPDGSNFTLKIRSTKLEDSAMYFCASSDNSFYEQYFGPGTRLTVT.

The CDR3 DNA follows: TGTGCCAGCAGTTACTCGACCGGACTGCCCTACGAGCAGTACTTC. Protein: CASSYSTGLPYEQYF. The genes are TRBV6-5 and TRBJ2-7, with a weak D call TRBD2 (5 bases). CDR1 is MNHEY and CDR2 is SVGAGI in the germline V gene. V gave up 0 bases and J gave up 2 bases, with 11 bases separating them. The CDR3 consists of 15 residues.

CDR3 sequence (DNA): TGTGCCTGGAGATATCTCCGGGACACTTTGAACACTGAAGCTTTCTTT. Translation: CAWRYLRDTLNTEAFF. The chain recombines TRBV30 with TRBJ1-1; D may be TRBD1 (6 bases). CDR3 size: 16 residues. Germline CDR1 reads GTSNPN; CDR2 reads SVGIG (reference sequence). V was shortened by 3 bases and J by 0 bases, with 17 bases between the two germline ends.

This chain connects TRBV5-4 to TRBJ2-7, with TRBD2 identical over 8 bases. The junction had 2 bases not matched to a gene; V was cut back by 0 bases and J by 9 bases. CDR1 is SGHNT and CDR2 is YYREEE in the germline V gene (reference sequence). The CDR3 is made up of 12 amino acids. CDR3 residues: CASSLGAGGQYF. CDR3 coding DNA: TGTGCCAGCAGCTTGGGTGCGGGGGGGCAGTACTTC.

This chain joins TRBV28 and TRBJ2-1; TRBD1 aligns across 9 bases. This CDR3 has 16 residues. Germline CDR1 reads MDHEN; CDR2 reads SYDVKM. J lost 1 base, V lost 7 bases, and 8 bases had no gene match. The CDR3: CASTPRGTGSYNEQFF. For the CDR3, the DNA is TGTGCCAGCACCCCCAGGGGGACAGGGTCCTACAATGAGCAGTTCTTC. The full variable domain, with the rest looked up from reference TRBV28 and TRBJ2-1, is DVKVTQSSRYLVKRTGEKVFLECVQDMDHENMFWYRQDPGLGLRLIYFSYDVKMKEKGDIPEGYSVSREKKERFSLILESASTNQTSMYLCASTPRGTGSYNEQFFGPGTRLTVL.

This chain uses TRBV6-1 with TRBJ2-7; TRBD1 might be the D (6 bases). V was pared by 0 bases and J by 5 bases, with 14 bases between. Germline V lookup: CDR1 MNHNS, CDR2 SASEGT. The CDR3 is made up of 15 amino acids. This CDR3 is CASSEAITGINEQYF. The DNA of the CDR3 is TGTGCCAGCAGTGAAGCTATAACAGGGATCAACGAGCAGTACTTC.

This chain uses TRBV11-3 with TRBJ2-1, with D hard to call. V lost 1 base and J 8 bases, leaving 3 bases between the germline ends. This CDR3 contains 11 residues. Germline V CDR1 and CDR2: SGHNT, YENEEA. The DNA of the CDR3 is TGTGCCAGCAGCTTAGGGCATGAGCAGTTCTTC. Translation: CASSLGHEQFF.